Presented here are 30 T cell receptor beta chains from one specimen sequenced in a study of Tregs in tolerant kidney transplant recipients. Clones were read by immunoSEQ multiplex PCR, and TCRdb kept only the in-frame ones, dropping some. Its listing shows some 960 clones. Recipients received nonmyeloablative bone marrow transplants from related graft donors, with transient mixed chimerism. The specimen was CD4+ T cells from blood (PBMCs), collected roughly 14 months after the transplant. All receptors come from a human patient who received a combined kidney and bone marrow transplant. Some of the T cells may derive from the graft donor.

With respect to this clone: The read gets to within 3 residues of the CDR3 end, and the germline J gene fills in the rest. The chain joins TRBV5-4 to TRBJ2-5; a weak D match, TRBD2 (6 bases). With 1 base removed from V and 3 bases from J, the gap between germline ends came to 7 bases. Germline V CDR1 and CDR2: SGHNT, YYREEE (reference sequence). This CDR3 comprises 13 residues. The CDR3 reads CASSLWGEETQYF. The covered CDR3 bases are TGTGCCAGCAGCTTGTGGGGGGAAGAGACC. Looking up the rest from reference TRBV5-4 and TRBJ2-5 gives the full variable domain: ETGVTQSPTHLIKTRGQQVTLRCSSQSGHNTVSWYQQALGQGPQFIFQYYREEENGRGNFPPRFSGLQFPNYSSELNVNALELDDSALYLCASSLWGEETQYFGPGTRLLVL.

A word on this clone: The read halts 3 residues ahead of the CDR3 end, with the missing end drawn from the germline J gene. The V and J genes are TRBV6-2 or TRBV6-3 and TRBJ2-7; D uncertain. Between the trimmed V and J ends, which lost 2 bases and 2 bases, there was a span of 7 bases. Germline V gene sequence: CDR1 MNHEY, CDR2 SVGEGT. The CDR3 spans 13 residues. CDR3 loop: CASSYAVPYEQYF. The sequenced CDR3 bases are TGTGCCAGCAGTTACGCAGTTCCCTACGAG.

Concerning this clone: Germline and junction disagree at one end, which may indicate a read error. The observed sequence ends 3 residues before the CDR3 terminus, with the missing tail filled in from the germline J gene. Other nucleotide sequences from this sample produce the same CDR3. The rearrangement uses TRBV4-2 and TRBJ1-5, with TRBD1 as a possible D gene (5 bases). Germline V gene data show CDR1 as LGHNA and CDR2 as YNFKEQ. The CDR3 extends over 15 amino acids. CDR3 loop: CASSQDSGSNQPQHF. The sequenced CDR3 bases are TGCGCCAGCAGCCAAGACAGCGGAAGCAATCAGCCC.

Partial CDR3 DNA: TGTGCCAGCAGCTTATACGGAGGGGCCGAG. It specifies CASSLYGGAE. The complete CDR3 sequence is CASSLYGGAEQYF. The rearrangement links TRBV7-8 to TRBJ2-7; perhaps TRBD2 as D (6 bases). The read terminates 3 residues ahead of where the CDR3 ends, so the germline J gene completes it. In germline, CDR1 is SGHVS, CDR2 FQNEAQ. V was cut by 2 bases and J by 6 bases, with 11 bases left in between. This CDR3 spans 13 amino acids.

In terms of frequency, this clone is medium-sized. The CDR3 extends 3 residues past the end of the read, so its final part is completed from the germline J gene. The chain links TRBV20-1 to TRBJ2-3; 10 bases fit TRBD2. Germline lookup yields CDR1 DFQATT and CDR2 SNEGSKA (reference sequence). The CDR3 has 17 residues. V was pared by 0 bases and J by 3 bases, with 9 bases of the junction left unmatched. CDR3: CSARELAGVMRTDTQYF. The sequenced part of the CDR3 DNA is TGCAGTGCTAGAGAGCTAGCGGGAGTGATGAGGACAGATACG.

The covered CDR3 bases are TGCAGTGCCGGACAGGGCTCCTACGAG. Translation: CSAGQGSYE. In full, the CDR3 reads CSAGQGSYEQYF. V usage is TRBV20-1 and J usage is TRBJ2-7, with 8 bases fitting TRBD1. Coverage ceases 3 residues before the CDR3 finishes, and the germline J gene fills in the end. V trimming: 6 bases; J trimming: 0 bases; junction bases outside the gene matches: 1. This CDR3 region has 12 residues. Germline CDR1 is DFQATT and CDR2 is SNEGSKA (reference sequence).

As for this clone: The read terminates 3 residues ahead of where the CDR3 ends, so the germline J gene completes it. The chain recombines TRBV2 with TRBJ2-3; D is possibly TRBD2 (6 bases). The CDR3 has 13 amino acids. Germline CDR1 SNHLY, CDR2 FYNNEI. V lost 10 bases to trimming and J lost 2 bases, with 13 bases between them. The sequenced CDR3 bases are TGTGCCACTCATCGGGACTTCACAGATACG. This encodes CATHRDFTDT. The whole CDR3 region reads CATHRDFTDTQYF. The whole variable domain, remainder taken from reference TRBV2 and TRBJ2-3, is EPEVTQTPSHQVTQMGQEVILRCVPISNHLYFYWYRQILGQKVEFLVSFYNNEISEKSEIFDDQFSVERPDGSNFTLKIRSTKLEDSAMYFCATHRDFTDTQYFGPGTRLTVL.

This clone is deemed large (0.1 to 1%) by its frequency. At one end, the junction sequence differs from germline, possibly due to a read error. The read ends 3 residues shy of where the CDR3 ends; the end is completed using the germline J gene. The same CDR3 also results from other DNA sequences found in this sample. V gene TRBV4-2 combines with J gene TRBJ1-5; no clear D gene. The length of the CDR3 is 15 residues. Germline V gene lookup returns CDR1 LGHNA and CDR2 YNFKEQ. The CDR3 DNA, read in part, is TGCGCCAGCAGCCAAGATTCGGGGTCAAATCAGCCC. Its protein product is CASSQDSGSNQP. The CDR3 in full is CASSQDSGSNQPQHF.

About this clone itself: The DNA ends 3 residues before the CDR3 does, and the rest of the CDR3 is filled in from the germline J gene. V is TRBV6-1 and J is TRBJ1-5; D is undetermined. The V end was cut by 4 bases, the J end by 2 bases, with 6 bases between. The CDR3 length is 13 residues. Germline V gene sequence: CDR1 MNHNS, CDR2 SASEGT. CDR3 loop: CASSVRGNQPQHF. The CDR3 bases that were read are TGTGCCAGCAGTGTAAGGGGCAATCAGCCC.

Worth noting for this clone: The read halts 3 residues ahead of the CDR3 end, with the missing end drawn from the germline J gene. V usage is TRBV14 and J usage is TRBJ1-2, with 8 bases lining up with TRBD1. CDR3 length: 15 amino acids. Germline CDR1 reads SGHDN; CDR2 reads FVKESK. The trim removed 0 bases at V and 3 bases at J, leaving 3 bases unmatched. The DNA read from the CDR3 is TGTGCCAGCAGCCAAGAGACAGGGGCACACTATGGC. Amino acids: CASSQETGAHYG. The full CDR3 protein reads CASSQETGAHYGYTF.

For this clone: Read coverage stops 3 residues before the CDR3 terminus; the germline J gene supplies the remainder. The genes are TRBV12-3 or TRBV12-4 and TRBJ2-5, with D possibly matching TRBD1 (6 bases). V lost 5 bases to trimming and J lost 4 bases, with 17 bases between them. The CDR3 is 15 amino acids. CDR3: CASSPHDRFPETQYF. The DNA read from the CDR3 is TGTGCCAGCAGTCCCCACGACAGGTTTCCAGAGACC.

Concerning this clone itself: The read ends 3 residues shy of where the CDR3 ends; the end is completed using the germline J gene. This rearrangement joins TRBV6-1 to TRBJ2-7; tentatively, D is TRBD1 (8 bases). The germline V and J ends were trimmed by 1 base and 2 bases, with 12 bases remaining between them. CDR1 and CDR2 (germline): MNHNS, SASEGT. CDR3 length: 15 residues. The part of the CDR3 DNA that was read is TGTGCCAGCAGTGAAGAAACAGGGGGGGCCTACGAG. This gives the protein CASSEETGGAYE. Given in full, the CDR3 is CASSEETGGAYEQYF.

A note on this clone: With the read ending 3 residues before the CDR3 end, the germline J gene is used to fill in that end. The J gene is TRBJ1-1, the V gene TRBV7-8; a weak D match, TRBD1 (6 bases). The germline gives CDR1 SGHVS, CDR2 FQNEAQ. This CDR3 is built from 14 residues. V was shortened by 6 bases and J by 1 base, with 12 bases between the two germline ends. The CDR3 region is CASRTGGQNTEAFF. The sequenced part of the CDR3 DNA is TGTGCCAGCAGGACAGGTGGGCAGAACACTGAA.

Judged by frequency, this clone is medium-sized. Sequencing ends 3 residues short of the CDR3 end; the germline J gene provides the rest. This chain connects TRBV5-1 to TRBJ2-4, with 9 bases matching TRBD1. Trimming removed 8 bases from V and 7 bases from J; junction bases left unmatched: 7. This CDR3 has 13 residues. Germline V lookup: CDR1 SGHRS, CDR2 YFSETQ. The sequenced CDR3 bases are TGCGCCAGTAAGGGACAGGGAACGAACATT. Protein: CASKGQGTNI. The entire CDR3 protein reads CASKGQGTNIQYF.

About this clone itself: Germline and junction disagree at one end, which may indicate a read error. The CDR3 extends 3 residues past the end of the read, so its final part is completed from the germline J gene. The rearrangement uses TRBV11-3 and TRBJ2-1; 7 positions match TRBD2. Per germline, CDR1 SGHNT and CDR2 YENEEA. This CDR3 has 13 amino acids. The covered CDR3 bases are TGTGACAGCAGCGGGCGACTAGCCAGTGAG. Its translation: CDSSGRLASE. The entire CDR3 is CDSSGRLASEQFF. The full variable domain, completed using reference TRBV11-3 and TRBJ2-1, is EAGVVQSPRYKIIEKKQPVAFWCNPISGHNTLYWYLQNLGQGPELLIRYENEEAVDDSQLPKDRFSAERLKGVDSTLKIQPAELGDSAVYLCDSSGRLASEQFFGPGTRLTVL.

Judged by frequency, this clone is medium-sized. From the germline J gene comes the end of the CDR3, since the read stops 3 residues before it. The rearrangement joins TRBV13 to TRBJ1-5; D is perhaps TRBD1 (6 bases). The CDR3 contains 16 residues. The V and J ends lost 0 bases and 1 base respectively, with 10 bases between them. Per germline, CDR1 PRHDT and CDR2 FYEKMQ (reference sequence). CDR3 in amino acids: CASSLGKGVSNQPQHF. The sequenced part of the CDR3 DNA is TGTGCCAGCAGCTTAGGAAAGGGGGTGAGCAATCAGCCC.

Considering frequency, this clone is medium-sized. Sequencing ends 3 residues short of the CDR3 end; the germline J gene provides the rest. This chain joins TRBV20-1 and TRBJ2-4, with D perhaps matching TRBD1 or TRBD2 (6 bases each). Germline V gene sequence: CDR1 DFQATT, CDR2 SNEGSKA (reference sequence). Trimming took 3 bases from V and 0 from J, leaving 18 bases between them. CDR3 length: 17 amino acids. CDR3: CSASRGGGAGAKNIQYF. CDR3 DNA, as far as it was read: TGCAGTGCTAGTAGAGGAGGGGGTGCGGGAGCCAAAAACATT.

CDR3 in amino acids: CASSLGVSGSEQFF. CDR3 DNA (partial): TGTGCCAGCAGCTTAGGGGTTAGCGGGAGTGAG. The J gene is TRBJ2-1, the V gene TRBV11-2, with 9 bases identical to TRBD2. The read terminates 3 residues ahead of where the CDR3 ends, so the germline J gene completes it. Trimming at V came to 1 base and at J to 9 bases, leaving 4 bases not matched to a gene. The CDR3 loop spans 14 amino acids. Per the germline V gene, CDR1 is SGHAT and CDR2 is FQNNGV.

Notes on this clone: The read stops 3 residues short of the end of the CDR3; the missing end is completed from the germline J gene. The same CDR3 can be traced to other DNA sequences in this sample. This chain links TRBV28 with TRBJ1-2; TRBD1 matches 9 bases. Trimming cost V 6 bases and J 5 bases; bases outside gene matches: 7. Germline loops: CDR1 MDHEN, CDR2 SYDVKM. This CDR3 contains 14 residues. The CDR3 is CASSLGQGNYGYTF. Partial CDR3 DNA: TGTGCCAGCAGCTTGGGACAGGGCAATTATGGC.

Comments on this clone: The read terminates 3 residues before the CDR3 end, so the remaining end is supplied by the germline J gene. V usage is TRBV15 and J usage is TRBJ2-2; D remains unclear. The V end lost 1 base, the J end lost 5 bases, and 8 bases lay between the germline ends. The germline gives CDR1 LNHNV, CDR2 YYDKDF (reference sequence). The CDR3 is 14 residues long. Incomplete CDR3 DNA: TGTGCCACCAGCAGAGGTGCGGAAACCGGGGAG. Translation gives CATSRGAETGE. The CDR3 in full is CATSRGAETGELFF.

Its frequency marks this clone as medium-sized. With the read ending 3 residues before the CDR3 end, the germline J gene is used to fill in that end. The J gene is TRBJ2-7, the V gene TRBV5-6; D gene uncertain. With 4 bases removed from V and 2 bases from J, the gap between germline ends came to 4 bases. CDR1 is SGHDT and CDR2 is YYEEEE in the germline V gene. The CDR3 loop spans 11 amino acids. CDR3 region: CASSRAYEQYF. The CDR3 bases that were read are TGTGCCAGCAGCCGCGCCTACGAG. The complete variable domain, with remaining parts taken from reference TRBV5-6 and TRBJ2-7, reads DAGVTQSPTHLIKTRGQQVTLRCSPKSGHDTVSWYQQALGQGPQFIFQYYEEEERQRGNFPDRFSGHQFPNYSSELNVNALLLGDSALYLCASSRAYEQYFGPGTRLTVT.

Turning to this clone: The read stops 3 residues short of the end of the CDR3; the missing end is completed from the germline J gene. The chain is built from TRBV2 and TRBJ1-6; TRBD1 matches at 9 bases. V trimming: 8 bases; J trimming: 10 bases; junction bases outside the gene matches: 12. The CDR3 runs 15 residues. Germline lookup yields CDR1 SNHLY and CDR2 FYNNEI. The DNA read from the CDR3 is TGTGCCAGCCGGGGACAGGGAGCGGAGGGATCACCC. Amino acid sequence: CASRGQGAEGSP. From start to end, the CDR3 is CASRGQGAEGSPLHF. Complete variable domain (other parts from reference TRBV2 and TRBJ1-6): EPEVTQTPSHQVTQMGQEVILRCVPISNHLYFYWYRQILGQKVEFLVSFYNNEISEKSEIFDDQFSVERPDGSNFTLKIRSTKLEDSAMYFCASRGQGAEGSPLHFGNGTRLTVT.

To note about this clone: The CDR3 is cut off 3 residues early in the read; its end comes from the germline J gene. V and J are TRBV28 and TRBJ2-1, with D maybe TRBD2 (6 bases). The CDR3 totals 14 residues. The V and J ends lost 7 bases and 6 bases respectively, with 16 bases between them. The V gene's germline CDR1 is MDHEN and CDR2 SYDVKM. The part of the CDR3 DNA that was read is TGTGCCAGCAAGGCGGGGCCTACCCCCAATGAG. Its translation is CASKAGPTPNE. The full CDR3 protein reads CASKAGPTPNEQFF. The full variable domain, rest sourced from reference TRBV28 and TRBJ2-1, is DVKVTQSSRYLVKRTGEKVFLECVQDMDHENMFWYRQDPGLGLRLIYFSYDVKMKEKGDIPEGYSVSREKKERFSLILESASTNQTSMYLCASKAGPTPNEQFFGPGTRLTVL.

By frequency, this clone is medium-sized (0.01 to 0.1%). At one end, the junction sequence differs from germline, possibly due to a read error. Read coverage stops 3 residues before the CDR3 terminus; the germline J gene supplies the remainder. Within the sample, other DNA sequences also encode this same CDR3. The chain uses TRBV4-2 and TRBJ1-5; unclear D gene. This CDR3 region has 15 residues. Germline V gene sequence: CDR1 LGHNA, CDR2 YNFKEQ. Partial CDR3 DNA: TGCGCCAGCAGCCAAGATTCCGGTAGCAATCAGCCC. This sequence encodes CASSQDSGSNQP. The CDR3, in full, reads CASSQDSGSNQPQHF.

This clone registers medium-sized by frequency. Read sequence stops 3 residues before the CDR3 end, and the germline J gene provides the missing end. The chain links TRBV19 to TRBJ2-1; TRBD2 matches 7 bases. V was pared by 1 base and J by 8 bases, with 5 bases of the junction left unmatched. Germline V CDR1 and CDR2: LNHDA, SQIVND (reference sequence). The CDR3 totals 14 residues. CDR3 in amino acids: CASSIVGTIYEQFF. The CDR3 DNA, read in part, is TGTGCCAGTAGTATAGTGGGGACTATTTATGAG.

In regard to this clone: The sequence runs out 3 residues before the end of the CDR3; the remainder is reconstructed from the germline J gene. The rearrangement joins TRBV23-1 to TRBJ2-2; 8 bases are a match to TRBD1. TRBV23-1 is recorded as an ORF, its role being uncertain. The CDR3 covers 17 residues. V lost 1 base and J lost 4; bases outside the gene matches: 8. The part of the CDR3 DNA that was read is TGCGCCAGCAGTCAATTGAGTGGACAGGGATGCACCGGGGAG. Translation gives CASSQLSGQGCTGE. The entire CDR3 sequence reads CASSQLSGQGCTGELFF.

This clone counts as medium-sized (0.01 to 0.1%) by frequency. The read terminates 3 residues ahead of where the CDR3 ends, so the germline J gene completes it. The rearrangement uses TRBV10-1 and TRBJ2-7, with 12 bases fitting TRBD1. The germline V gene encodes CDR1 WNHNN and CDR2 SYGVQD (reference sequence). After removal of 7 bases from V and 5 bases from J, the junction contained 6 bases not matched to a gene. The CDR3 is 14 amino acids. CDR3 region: CASNPGTGGDEQYF. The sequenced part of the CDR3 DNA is TGCGCCAGCAATCCCGGGACAGGGGGCGACGAG.

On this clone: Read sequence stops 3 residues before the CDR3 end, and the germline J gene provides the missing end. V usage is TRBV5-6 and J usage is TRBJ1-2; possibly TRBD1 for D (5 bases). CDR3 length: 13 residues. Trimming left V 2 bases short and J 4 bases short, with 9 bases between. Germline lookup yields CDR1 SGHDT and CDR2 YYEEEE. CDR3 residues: CASSLRGFYGYTF. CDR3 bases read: TGTGCCAGCAGCTTAAGGGGTTTCTATGGC.

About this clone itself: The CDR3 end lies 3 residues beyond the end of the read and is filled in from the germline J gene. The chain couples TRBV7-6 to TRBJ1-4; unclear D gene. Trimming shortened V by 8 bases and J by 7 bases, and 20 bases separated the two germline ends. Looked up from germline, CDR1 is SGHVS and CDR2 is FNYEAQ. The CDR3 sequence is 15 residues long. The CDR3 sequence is CASSPSFGVGEKLFF. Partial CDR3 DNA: TGTGCCAGCTCCCCCTCATTCGGGGTGGGTGAAAAA.

The CDR3 sequence: CASSSWQTQYF. The CDR3 bases that were read are TGTGCCAGCAGTTCTTGGCAGACC. V usage is TRBV27 and J usage is TRBJ2-5, with D uncertain. Read sequence stops 3 residues before the CDR3 end, and the germline J gene provides the missing end. Germline V gene sequence: CDR1 MNHEY, CDR2 SMNVEV (reference sequence). This CDR3 region has 11 residues. The V and J ends lost 4 bases and 6 bases respectively, with 6 bases between them.